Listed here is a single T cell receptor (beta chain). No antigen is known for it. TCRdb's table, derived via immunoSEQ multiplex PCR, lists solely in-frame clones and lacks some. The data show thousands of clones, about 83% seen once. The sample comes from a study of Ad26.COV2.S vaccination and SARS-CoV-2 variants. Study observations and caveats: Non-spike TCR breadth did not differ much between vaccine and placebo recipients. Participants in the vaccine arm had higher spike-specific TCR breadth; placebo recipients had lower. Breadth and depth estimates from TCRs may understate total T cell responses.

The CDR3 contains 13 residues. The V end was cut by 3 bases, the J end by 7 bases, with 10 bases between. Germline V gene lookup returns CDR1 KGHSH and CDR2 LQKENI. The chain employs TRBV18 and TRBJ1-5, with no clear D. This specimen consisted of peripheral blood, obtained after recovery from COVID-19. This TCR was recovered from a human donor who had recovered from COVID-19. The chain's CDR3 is CASSPGVEQPQHF. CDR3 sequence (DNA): TGTGCCAGCTCACCCGGGGTAGAACAGCCCCAGCATTTT.